Below are 9 T cell receptor beta chains sequenced from a single sample in a study of T cells after yellow fever vaccination. MiXCR, run by TCRdb on the 5' RACE reads, gives a single entry per CDR3 protein. The profile covers roughly 50,000 distinct CDR3 sequences, with 7% to 8.5% appearing a single time and 28% taken by the ten largest. This sample comprised CD8+ T cells sorted from PBMCs, obtained around 15 days after the first yellow fever vaccination. Source of these receptors: a man aged 18 to 29 who received the YFV17D yellow fever vaccine.

This clonotype was counted ten times or more. This chain connects TRBV5-1 to TRBJ1-1; 12 bases agree with TRBD1. The CDR3 loop spans 18 amino acids. V was pared by 1 base and J by 3 bases, with 10 bases of the junction left unmatched. Germline V gene sequence: CDR1 SGHRS, CDR2 YFSETQ. The CDR3 DNA is TGCGCCAGCAGCTTGTCCGGGACAGGGGGCCCCTCCTACACTGAAGCTTTCTTT. Its protein product is CASSLSGTGGPSYTEAFF.

This clonotype was observed at least ten times. J is TRBJ2-7 and V is TRBV29-1; 9 nucleotides line up with TRBD1. The trim removed 5 bases at V and 0 bases at J, leaving 17 bases unmatched. Germline-derived CDR1 and CDR2 are SQVTM and ANQGSEA. CDR3 length: 18 residues. For the CDR3, the DNA is TGCAGCGTTTCTCGCCGGGACAGGGCGACTGAAAGCTCCTACGAGCAGTACTTC. Protein sequence: CSVSRRDRATESSYEQYF.

This clonotype was recorded at least ten times. This chain uses TRBV24-1 with TRBJ2-2, with D unclear. Germline lookup yields CDR1 KGHDR and CDR2 SFDVKD. The CDR3 runs to 14 residues. Trimming pared 6 bases from V and 5 bases from J, leaving 12 bases between. The CDR3 here is CATSRRWMTGELFF. DNA of the CDR3: TGTGCCACCAGTCGACGGTGGATGACCGGGGAGCTGTTTTTT.

This clonotype was counted at least ten times. The chain combines TRBV5-5 with TRBJ2-3; no reliable D call. Germline V gene lookup returns CDR1 SGHKS and CDR2 YYEKEE (reference sequence). The V gene lost 1 base and the J gene lost 0 bases, with 9 bases spanning the gap. There are 15 residues in the CDR3. CDR3 bases: TGTGCCAGCAGCTTGAGGACGAGGAGCACAGATACGCAGTATTTT. Translation gives CASSLRTRSTDTQYF.

This clonotype was seen a handful of times. V and J are TRBV19 and TRBJ2-3; D ambiguous. The germline V gene has CDR1 LNHDA and CDR2 SQIVND (reference sequence). V was clipped by 3 bases and J by 2 bases, with 12 bases between them. This CDR3 is built from 15 residues. CDR3 DNA sequence: TGTGCCAGTAGTATGATATTGGCTGCCACAGATACGCAGTATTTT. Translating gives CASSMILAATDTQYF.

This clonotype was seen at least ten times. The chain has TRBV5-5 and TRBJ2-5; 8 nucleotides align to TRBD1. Germline trimming cut 1 base from V and 3 bases from J; bases unmatched to any gene: 5. The CDR3 spans 15 residues. Per the germline V gene, CDR1 is SGHKS and CDR2 is YYEKEE (reference sequence). For the CDR3, the DNA is TGTGCCAGCAGCTTGATACACAGGGGGAAAGAGACCCAGTACTTC. Its translation is CASSLIHRGKETQYF.

At least ten counts were recorded for this clonotype. The chain couples TRBV12-3 or TRBV12-4 to TRBJ2-5; TRBD2 aligns across 8 bases. V was clipped by 5 bases and J by 5 bases; unmatched bases: 10. CDR3 length equals 15 residues. CDR3 amino acids: CASSPPGGRVETQYF. The CDR3 DNA is TGTGCCAGCAGTCCCCCGGGGGGGCGCGTTGAGACCCAGTACTTC.

This clonotype appeared many times. V gene TRBV25-1 combines with J gene TRBJ1-6; 7 nucleotides line up with TRBD1. The CDR3 is 17 amino acids. From germline, CDR1 is MGHDK and CDR2 SYGVNS. V shed 3 bases and J 11 bases; nucleotides not matched to a gene: 16. CDR3 amino acids: CASSDWDSRGGGPPLHF. CDR3 nucleotide sequence: TGTGCCAGCAGTGACTGGGACAGTAGGGGAGGCGGGCCACCCCTCCACTTT. Full variable domain (rest looked up from reference TRBV25-1 and TRBJ1-6): EADIYQTPRYLVIGTGKKITLECSQTMGHDKMYWYQQDPGMELHLIHYSYGVNSTEKGDLSSESTVSRIRTEHFPLTLESARPSHTSQYLCASSDWDSRGGGPPLHFGNGTRLTVT.

Points on this clonotype: Given a much more abundant clone one base away, this may be a read error. The J gene is TRBJ1-5, the V gene TRBV7-9; the D is unclear. Germline lookup yields CDR1 SEHNR and CDR2 FQNEAQ (reference sequence). V was shortened by 3 bases and J by 7 bases, with 10 bases between the two germline ends. CDR3 length: 13 amino acids. The CDR3 bases are TGTGCCAGCAGCTTGGACGGTAAGCAGCCCCAGCATTTT. Protein: CASSLDGKQPQHF.